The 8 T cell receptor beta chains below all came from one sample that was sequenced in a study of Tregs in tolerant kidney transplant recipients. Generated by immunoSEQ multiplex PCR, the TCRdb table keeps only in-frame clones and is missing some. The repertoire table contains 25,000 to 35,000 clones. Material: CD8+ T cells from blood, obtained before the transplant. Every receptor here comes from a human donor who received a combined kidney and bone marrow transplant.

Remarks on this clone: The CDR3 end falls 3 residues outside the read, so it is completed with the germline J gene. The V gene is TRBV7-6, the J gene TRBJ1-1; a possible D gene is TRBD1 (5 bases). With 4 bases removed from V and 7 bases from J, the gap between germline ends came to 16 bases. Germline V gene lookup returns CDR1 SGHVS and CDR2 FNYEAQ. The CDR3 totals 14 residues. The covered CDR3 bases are TGTGCCAGCAGCTCTTACCCTCAGGGAAATGAA. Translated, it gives CASSSYPQGNE. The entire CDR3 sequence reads CASSSYPQGNEAFF. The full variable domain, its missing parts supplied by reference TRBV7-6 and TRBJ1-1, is GAGVSQSPRYKVTKRGQDVALRCDPISGHVSLYWYRQALGQGPEFLTYFNYEAQQDKSGLPNDRFSAERPEGSISTLTIQRTEQRDSAMYRCASSSYPQGNEAFFGQGTRLTVV.

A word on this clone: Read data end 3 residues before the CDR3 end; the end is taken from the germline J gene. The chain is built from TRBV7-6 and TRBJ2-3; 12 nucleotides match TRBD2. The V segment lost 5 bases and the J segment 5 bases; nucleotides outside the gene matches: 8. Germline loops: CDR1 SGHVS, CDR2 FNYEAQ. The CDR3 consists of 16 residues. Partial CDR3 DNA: TGTGCCAGCAGCGCCGCTAGCGGGGGGGCCGTAGATACG. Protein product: CASSAASGGAVDT. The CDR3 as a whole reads CASSAASGGAVDTQYF.

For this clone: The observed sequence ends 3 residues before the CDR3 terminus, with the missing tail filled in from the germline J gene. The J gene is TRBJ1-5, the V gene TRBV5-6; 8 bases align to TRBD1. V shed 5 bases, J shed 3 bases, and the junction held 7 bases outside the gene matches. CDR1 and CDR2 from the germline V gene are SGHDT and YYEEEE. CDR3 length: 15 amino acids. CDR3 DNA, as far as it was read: TGTGCCAGCAGAAAGACAGGGGATCCCAATCAGCCC. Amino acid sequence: CASRKTGDPNQP. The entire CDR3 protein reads CASRKTGDPNQPQHF.

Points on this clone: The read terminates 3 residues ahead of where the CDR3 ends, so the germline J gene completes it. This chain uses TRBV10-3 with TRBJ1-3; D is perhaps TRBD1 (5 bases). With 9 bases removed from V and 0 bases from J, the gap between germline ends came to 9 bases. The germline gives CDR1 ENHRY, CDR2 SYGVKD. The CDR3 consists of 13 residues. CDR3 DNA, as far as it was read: TGTGCCATATCAGGGTCCTCTGGAAACACC. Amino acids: CAISGSSGNT. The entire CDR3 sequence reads CAISGSSGNTIYF.

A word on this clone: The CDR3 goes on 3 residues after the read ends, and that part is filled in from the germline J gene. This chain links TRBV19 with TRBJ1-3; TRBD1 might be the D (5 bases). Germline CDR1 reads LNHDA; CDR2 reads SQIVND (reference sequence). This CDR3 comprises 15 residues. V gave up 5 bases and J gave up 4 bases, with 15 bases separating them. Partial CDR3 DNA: TGTGCCAGTAGTGACTCACAGGCTTCGGGAAACACC. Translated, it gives CASSDSQASGNT. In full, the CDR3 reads CASSDSQASGNTIYF. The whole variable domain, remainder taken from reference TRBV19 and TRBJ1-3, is DGGITQSPKYLFRKEGQNVTLSCEQNLNHDAMYWYRQDPGQGLRLIYYSQIVNDFQKGDIAEGYSVSREKKESFPLTVTSAQKNPTAFYLCASSDSQASGNTIYFGEGSWLTVV.

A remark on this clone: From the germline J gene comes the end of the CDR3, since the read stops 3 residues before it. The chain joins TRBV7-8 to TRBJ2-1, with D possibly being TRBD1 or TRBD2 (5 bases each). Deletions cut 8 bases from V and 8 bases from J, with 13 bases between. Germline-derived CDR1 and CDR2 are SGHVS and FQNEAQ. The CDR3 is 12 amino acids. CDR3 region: CASREGRDEQFF. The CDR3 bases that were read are TGTGCCAGCCGAGAGGGGCGCGATGAG. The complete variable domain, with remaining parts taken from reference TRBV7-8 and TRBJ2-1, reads GAGVSQSPRYKVAKRGQDVALRCDPISGHVSLFWYQQALGQGPEFLTYFQNEAQLDKSGLPSDRFFAERPEGSVSTLKIQRTQQEDSAVYLCASREGRDEQFFGPGTRLTVL.

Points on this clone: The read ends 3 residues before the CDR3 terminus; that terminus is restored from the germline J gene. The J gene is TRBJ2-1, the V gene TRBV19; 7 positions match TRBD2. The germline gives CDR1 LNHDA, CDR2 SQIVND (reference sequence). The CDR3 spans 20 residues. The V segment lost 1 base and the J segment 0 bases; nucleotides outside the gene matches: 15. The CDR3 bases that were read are TGTGCCAGTAGTATAGTCACGCGATCTAGCGGAACCGCCTCCTACAATGAG. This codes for CASSIVTRSSGTASYNE. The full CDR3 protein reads CASSIVTRSSGTASYNEQFF.

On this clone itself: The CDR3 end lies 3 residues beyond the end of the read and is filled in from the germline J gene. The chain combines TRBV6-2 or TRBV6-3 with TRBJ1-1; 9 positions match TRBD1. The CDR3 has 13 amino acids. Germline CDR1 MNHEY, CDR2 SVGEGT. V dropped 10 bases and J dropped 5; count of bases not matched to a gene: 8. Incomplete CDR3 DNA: TGTGCCACCCATGGACAGGGGTTAACTGAA. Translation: CATHGQGLTE. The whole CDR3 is CATHGQGLTEAFF.